Listed below are T cell receptor beta chains from one sample, sequenced in a study of cytomegalovirus exposure and HLA in healthy donors. Clones were read by immunoSEQ multiplex PCR, and TCRdb kept only the in-frame ones, dropping some. The sample records some 180,000 clones, over 9.5% being singletons. The sample comprised PBMCs. The receptors stem from a man in his forties or fifties in good health and CMV-seropositive. Each CDR3 is given with its conserved first and last residue. A D gene is named only where the DNA matches it firmly. Clone sizes are given selectively: once, few, many, or a class where the clone is expanded.

>-|17|-|TRBJ2-2|TRBV9
TGTGCCAGCAGCACGCATGGGAGGGGGTCGAACACCGGGGAGCTGTTTTTT
CASSTHGRGSNTGELFF
>few|15|TRBD1|TRBJ2-3|TRBV13
TGTGCCAGCAGCTTGGGACAGTTAAGCACAGATACGCAGTATTTT
CASSLGQLSTDTQYF
>few|13|-|TRBJ1-2|TRBV7-9
TGTGCCAGCAGCTCGGGAAGGCTCTATGGCTACACCTTC
CASSSGRLYGYTF
>-|14|-|TRBJ2-4|TRBV2
TGTGCCAGCAGTGCCCCTAGTTCTAGGAACATTCAGTACTTC
CASSAPSSRNIQYF
>-|14|-|TRBJ1-2|TRBV6-5
TGTGCCAGCAGGTCGGGGGGCCTTAGATATGGCTACACCTTC
CASRSGGLRYGYTF
>-|16|TRBD2|TRBJ2-7|TRBV5-6
TGTGCCAGCAGCATCACCGGGACTAGCGATCCCTACGAGCAGTACTTC
CASSITGTSDPYEQYF
>few|14|-|TRBJ2-1|TRBV7-9
TGTGCCAGCAGCTCCGCACAGCCTCGAAATGAGCAGTTCTTC
CASSSAQPRNEQFF
>few|15|TRBD1|TRBJ2-1|TRBV5-4
TGTGCCAGCAGCTTGGAAGGGACAGGGATGAATGAGCAGTTCTTC
CASSLEGTGMNEQFF
>-|16|-|TRBJ1-1|TRBV4-3
TGCGCCAGCAGCCAAAACTCTCGGGGGGTGTTGGCTGAAGCTTTCTTT
CASSQNSRGVLAEAFF
>few|14|-|TRBJ1-4|TRBV5-1
TGCGCCAGCAGCCTGACAGGATTAAATGAAAAACTGTTTTTT
CASSLTGLNEKLFF
>-|19|TRBD2|TRBJ2-3|TRBV11-3
TGTGCCAGCAGCTTCGGGACTAGCGGGGCACTGAGGGGTACAGATACGCAGTATTTT
CASSFGTSGALRGTDTQYF
>-|16|TRBD2|TRBJ2-2|TRBV7-9
TGTGCCAGCAGCCGACTAGCGGGACAGAACACCGGGGAGCTGTTTTTT
CASSRLAGQNTGELFF
>once|15|-|TRBJ2-4|TRBV2
TGTGCCAGCAGTGCGGACAGACTAGCCAAAAACATTCAGTACTTC
CASSADRLAKNIQYF
>-|17|TRBD1|TRBJ2-5|TRBV5-8
TGTGCCAGCAGCTTGCACCGATCAACAGGGGGCGTGGAGACCCAGTACTTC
CASSLHRSTGGVETQYF
>few|16|TRBD2|TRBJ2-5|TRBV18
TGTGCCAGCTCGACTACTAGCGGGGGGGCCTGGGAGACCCAGTACTTC
CASSTTSGGAWETQYF
>-|13|-|TRBJ2-7|TRBV5-6
TGTGCCAGCAGCTTATACGGGGCCTACGAGCAGTACTTC
CASSLYGAYEQYF
>few|13|-|TRBJ1-1|TRBV29-1
TGCAGCGTAGAGGTTCAGGGCAACACTGAAGCTTTCTTT
CSVEVQGNTEAFF
>-|14|TRBD2|TRBJ2-1|TRBV5-1
TGCGCCAGCAGCTTCGGCGGGGGAGGGAATGAGCAGTTCTTC
CASSFGGGGNEQFF
>few|16|-|TRBJ1-4|TRBV7-9
TGTGCCAGCAGCTTAGATTCAGTGGAGGTGAATGAAAAACTGTTTTTT
CASSLDSVEVNEKLFF
>few|16|-|TRBJ2-5|TRBV28
TGTGCCAGCAGTTTCCTGGCCACAGGGTTCCAAGAGACCCAGTACTTC
CASSFLATGFQETQYF
>-|13|TRBD2|TRBJ2-5|TRBV19
TGTGCCAGCAGCGGGGGGCCGCTGGAGACCCAGTACTTC
CASSGGPLETQYF
>few|14|TRBD1|TRBJ2-5|TRBV4-1
TGCGCCAGCAGCCTGGGACAGGGGAAAGAGACCCAGTACTTC
CASSLGQGKETQYF
>-|17|TRBD1|TRBJ1-5|TRBV7-9
TGTGCCAGCTCCCTGGGGGCGGGACAGTGGGGCAATCAGCCCCAGCATTTT
CASSLGAGQWGNQPQHF
>few|14|TRBD1|TRBJ2-2|TRBV28
TGTGCCAGCAGTTCCCCAGGGGGCACCGGGGAGCTGTTTTTT
CASSSPGGTGELFF